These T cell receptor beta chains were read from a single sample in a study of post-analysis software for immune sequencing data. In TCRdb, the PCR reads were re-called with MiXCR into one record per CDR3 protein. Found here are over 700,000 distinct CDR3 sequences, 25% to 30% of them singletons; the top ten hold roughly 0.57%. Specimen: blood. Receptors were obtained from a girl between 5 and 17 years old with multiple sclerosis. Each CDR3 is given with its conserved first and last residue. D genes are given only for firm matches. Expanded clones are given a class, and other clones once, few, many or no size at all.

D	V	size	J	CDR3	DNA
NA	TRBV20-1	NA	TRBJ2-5	CSARHYETQYF	TGCAGTGCTAGACACTACGAGACCCAGTACTTC
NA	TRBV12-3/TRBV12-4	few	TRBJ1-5	CATANSNQPQHF	TGTGCCACCGCCAATAGCAATCAGCCCCAGCATTTT
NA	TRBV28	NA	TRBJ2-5	CASSLGVWNEQYF	TGTGCCAGCAGTTTAGGGGTGTGGAATGAGCAGTACTTC
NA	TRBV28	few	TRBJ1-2	CASSSPVGLGTHGYTF	TGTGCCAGCAGTTCCCCCGTGGGACTCGGAACCCATGGCTACACCTTC
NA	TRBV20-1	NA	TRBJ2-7	CSARDSGPAEVSYEQYF	TGCAGTGCTAGAGATTCTGGTCCAGCGGAAGTTTCCTACGAGCAGTACTTC
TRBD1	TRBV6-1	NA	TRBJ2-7	CASSPRQGASYEQYF	TGTGCCAGCAGCCCTCGACAGGGGGCCTCCTACGAGCAGTACTTC
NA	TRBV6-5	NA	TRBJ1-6	CASSRGPYNSPLHF	TGTGCCAGCAGCCGGGGGCCCTATAATTCACCCCTCCACTTT
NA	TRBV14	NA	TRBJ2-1	CASSRGPLAYNEQFF	TGTGCCAGCAGCCGAGGTCCCCTAGCCTACAATGAGCAGTTCTTC
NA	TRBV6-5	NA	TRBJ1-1	CASSYSRTHETPGTEAFF	TGTGCCAGCAGTTACTCGAGGACGCACGAAACGCCGGGGACTGAAGCTTTCTTT
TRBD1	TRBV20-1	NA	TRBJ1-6	CSARDRDRGNSPLHF	TGCAGTGCGCGAGACCGGGACAGGGGGAATTCACCCCTCCACTTT
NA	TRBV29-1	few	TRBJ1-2	CSVTTAYGYTF	TGCAGCGTTACGACAGCCTATGGCTACACCTTC
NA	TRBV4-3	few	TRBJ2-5	CASSRAGAWETQYF	TGCGCCAGCAGCCGAGCAGGGGCGTGGGAGACCCAGTACTTC
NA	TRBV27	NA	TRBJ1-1	CASSLSGGRNTEAFF	TGTGCCAGCAGTTTATCGGGGGGGCGGAACACTGAAGCCTTCTTT
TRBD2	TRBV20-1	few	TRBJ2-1	CSAKSSGRLYNEQFF	TGCAGTGCTAAGAGTAGCGGGAGACTCTACAATGAGCAGTTCTTC
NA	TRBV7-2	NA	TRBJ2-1	CASSLEVPGSSYNEQFF	TGTGCCAGCAGCTTAGAAGTGCCCGGGAGCTCCTACAATGAGCAGTTCTTC
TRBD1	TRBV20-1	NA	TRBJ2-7	CSAREEDRGGEQYF	TGCAGTGCTAGAGAGGAGGACAGGGGGGGCGAGCAGTACTTC
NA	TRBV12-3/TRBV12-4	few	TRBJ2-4	CASSFPAGIQYF	TGTGCCAGCAGTTTTCCCGCGGGCATTCAGTACTTC
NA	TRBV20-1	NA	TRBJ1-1	CSAKTGNTEAFF	TGCAGTGCTAAGACAGGGAACACTGAAGCTTTCTTT
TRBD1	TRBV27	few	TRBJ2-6	CASGNRPSTGRGANVLTF	TGTGCCAGCGGAAACCGGCCATCGACAGGGCGGGGGGCCAACGTCCTGACTTTC
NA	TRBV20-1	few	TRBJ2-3	CSAPLRGGVSTDTQYF	TGCAGTGCTCCGCTAAGAGGCGGGGTTAGCACAGATACGCAGTATTTT
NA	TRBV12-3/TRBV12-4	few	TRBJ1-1	CASSFIGGTEAFF	TGTGCCAGCAGTTTCATCGGGGGGACTGAAGCTTTCTTT
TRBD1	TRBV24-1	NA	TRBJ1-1	CATLGQGKAFF	TGTGCCACCCTCGGACAGGGGAAGGCTTTCTTT
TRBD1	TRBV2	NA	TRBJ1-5	CASSSPGGSGQPQHF	TGTGCCAGCAGTTCACCAGGGGGCAGCGGTCAGCCCCAGCATTTT
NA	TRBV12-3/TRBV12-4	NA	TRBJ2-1	CASSLWGDRSYNEQFF	TGTGCCAGCAGTTTATGGGGGGATAGGTCCTACAATGAGCAGTTCTTC
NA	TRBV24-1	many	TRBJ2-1	CATSDVGSAALGSYNEQFF	TGTGCCACCAGTGATGTAGGGTCAGCGGCCCTCGGCTCCTACAATGAGCAGTTCTTC
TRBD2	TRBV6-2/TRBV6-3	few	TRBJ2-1	CASSYLGLAGGNNEQFF	TGTGCCAGCAGTTACCTCGGACTAGCGGGAGGGAACAATGAGCAGTTCTTC
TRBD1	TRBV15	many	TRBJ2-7	CATSRDIVTGIYEQYF	TGTGCCACCAGCAGAGATATCGTGACAGGGATATACGAGCAGTACTTC
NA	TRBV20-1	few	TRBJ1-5	CSAGATGTQPQHF	TGCAGTGCCGGGGCTACAGGCACACAGCCCCAGCATTTT
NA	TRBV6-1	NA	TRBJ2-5	CASSQPSSRETQYF	TGTGCCAGCAGTCAACCTAGCAGTAGGGAGACCCAGTACTTC
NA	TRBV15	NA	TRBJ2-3	CATSRAPRHTDTQYF	TGTGCCACCAGCAGAGCACCAAGACACACAGATACGCAGTATTTT
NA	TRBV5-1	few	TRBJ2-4	CASSLGGSTKNIQYF	TGCGCCAGCAGCTTGGGGGGGAGCACCAAAAACATTCAGTACTTC
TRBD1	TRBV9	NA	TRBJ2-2	CASSVADRVTGELFF	TGTGCCAGCAGCGTAGCGGACAGGGTTACCGGGGAGCTGTTTTTT
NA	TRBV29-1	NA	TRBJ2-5	CSDARSQETQYF	TGCAGCGACGCACGGAGCCAAGAGACCCAGTACTTC
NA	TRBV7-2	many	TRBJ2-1	CASSLVGGLYNEQFF	TGTGCCAGCAGCTTGGTTGGGGGGCTCTACAATGAGCAGTTCTTC
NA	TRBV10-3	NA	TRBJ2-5	CATRDQETQYF	TGTGCCACCCGGGACCAAGAGACCCAGTACTTC
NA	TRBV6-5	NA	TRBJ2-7	CASTVPRAPYEQYF	TGTGCCAGCACCGTTCCCCGAGCACCCTACGAGCAGTACTTC
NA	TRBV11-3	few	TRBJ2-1	CASSLGPSPQPEQFF	TGTGCCAGCAGCTTAGGTCCCTCTCCGCAACCTGAGCAGTTCTTC
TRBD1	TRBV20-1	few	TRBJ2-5	CSAIQGQGQGGTQYF	TGCAGTGCTATCCAAGGACAGGGTCAGGGGGGGACCCAGTACTTC
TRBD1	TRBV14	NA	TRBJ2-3	CASSQVQGAIQDTQYF	TGTGCCAGCAGCCAAGTACAGGGGGCTATCCAAGATACGCAGTATTTT
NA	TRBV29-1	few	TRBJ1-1	CSVGQSAYTEAFF	TGCAGCGTAGGACAATCAGCCTACACTGAAGCTTTCTTT
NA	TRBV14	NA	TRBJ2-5	CASSSHFGRGSTETQYF	TGTGCCAGCAGCTCTCACTTCGGACGGGGGTCGACAGAGACCCAGTACTTC
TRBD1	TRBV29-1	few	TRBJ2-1	CSVGQGEVEQFF	TGCAGCGTAGGACAGGGAGAGGTTGAGCAGTTCTTC
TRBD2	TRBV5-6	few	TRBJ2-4	CASSSSGGFGIQYF	TGTGCCAGCAGCTCCAGCGGGGGGTTCGGCATTCAGTACTTC
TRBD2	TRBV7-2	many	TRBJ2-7	CASSPGASGSIYEQYF	TGTGCCAGCAGCCCAGGGGCTAGCGGGAGTATCTACGAGCAGTACTTC
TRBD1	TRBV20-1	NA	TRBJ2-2	CSAGGTGGNTGELFF	TGCAGTGCTGGAGGGACAGGGGGTAACACCGGGGAGCTGTTTTTT
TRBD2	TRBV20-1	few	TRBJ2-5	CSAPTSSETQYF	TGCAGTGCGCCGACTAGCTCCGAGACCCAGTACTTC
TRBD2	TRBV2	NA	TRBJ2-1	CASSVLGTSGSGEQFF	TGTGCCAGCAGTGTTTTAGGGACTAGCGGTTCGGGAGAGCAGTTCTTC
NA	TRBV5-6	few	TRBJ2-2	CASSFPGTNTGELFF	TGTGCCAGCAGCTTTCCCGGGACAAACACCGGGGAGCTGTTTTTT
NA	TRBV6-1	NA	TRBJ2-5	CASSERGGGEKQYF	TGTGCCAGCAGTGAACGCGGAGGGGGCGAGAAGCAGTACTTC
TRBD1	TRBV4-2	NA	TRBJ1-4	CASSQDPDRVQGTNEKLFF	TGTGCCAGCAGCCAAGATCCAGATCGGGTACAGGGGACTAATGAAAAACTGTTTTTT